The 2 T cell receptor beta chains in this list originate from one sample, sequenced in a study of blood T cells in healthy people across ages. For the second PCR, which ran for about 6 to 12 cycles, a sample-barcoded 5' primer and a J-beta primer mix were used. In TCRdb, the 5' RACE reads were re-called with MiXCR into one record per CDR3 protein. Of over 1.5 million distinct CDR3 sequences detected, about 50% appear once; the ten largest clones hold approximately 2.1%. The sample consisted of blood. These receptors all stem from a woman between 35 and 50 years old in good health.

As regards this clonotype: One end of the junction fails to match germline, which may point to a read error. The rearrangement links TRBV2 to TRBJ2-5; no definite D call. The CDR3 covers 14 residues. CDR1 and CDR2 (germline): SNHLY, FYNNEI. The DNA for the CDR3 is TGTGCCAGCAATGAATCGTCCGTGGTTGGGACCCAGTACTTC. Protein sequence: CASNESSVVGTQYF.

The chain employs TRBV12-3 or TRBV12-4 and TRBJ2-3; TRBD1 aligns across 9 bases. Trimming removed 7 bases from V and 2 bases from J; junction bases left unmatched: 4. CDR3 length: 14 amino acids. CDR3 sequence (DNA): TGTGCCAGCAATGACAGGGGGTACACAGATACGCAGTATTTT. It specifies CASNDRGYTDTQYF.